This TCR beta chain was recorded in a study of post-analysis software for immune sequencing data. Unique molecular identifiers tagged the TCR beta cDNA libraries. T cells numbering roughly 1 to 10 million yielded 500,000 to 550,000 cDNA molecules. Each CDR3 protein is one row after TCRdb ran MiXCR on the PCR reads. The repertoire holds hundreds of thousands of distinct CDR3 sequences, with about 32% as singletons. This CDR3 contains 15 residues. Trimming at V came to 6 bases and at J to 3 bases, leaving 7 bases not matched to a gene. Broader study findings: Samples from a shared batch, those prepared together, strongly co-clustered by F measure. When patients were compared with controls, about 5 TRBV segments were more frequent, TRBV5-6, TRBV5-1 and TRBV20-1 among them.

Points on this clonotype: The antigen is unknown.

The sequencing sample was made of blood. The TCR was taken from a girl between 10 and 17 years old with multiple sclerosis. This chain uses TRBV12-3 or TRBV12-4 with TRBJ1-4, with TRBD1 matching over 7 bases. CDR3 nucleotide sequence: TGTGCCAGCAGACCCCGGGACAGCCCTAATGAAAAACTGTTTTTT. Translated, it gives CASRPRDSPNEKLFF.